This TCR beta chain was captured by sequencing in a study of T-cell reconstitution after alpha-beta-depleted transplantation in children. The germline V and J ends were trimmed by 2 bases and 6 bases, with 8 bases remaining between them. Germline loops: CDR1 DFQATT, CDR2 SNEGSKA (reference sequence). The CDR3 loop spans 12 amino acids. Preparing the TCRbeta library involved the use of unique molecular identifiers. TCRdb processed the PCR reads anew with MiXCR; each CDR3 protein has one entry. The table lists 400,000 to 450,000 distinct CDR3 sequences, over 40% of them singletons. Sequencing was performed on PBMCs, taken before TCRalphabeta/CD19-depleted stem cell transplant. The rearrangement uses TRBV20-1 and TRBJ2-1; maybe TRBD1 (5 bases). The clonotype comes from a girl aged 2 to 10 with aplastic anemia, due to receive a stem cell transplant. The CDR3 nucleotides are TGCAGTGCTAGACAGGGAAGCAATGAGCAGTTCTTC. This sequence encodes CSARQGSNEQFF.